This TCR beta chain was profiled in a study of OX40 agonist ivuxolimab in advanced cancers. Study context: Hepatocellular carcinoma, melanoma, renal cell or head and neck cancer was diagnosed in the dose-escalation patients. Aged roughly 23 to 79 with a mean of approximately 57 years, they were about 78% male. Partial responses were observed in three patients, of whom one had hepatocellular carcinoma and two had cutaneous melanoma. General observations from the study: On average, CD8+ T cells showed a greater number of expanded clones than CD4+.

Only a few counts were recorded for this clone. Its antigen remains unidentified. Germline CDR1 reads GTSNPN; CDR2 reads SVGIG (reference sequence). Trimming stripped 4 bases from V and 0 bases from J, with 6 bases between. The CDR3 runs 12 residues. The method was immunoSEQ multiplex PCR; TCRdb's version includes in-frame clones alone and lacks a portion of them. The sample comprises just under 85,000 clones, 75% to 90% of which are singletons, and around 2.9% rests with the top ten. The chain employs TRBV30 and TRBJ1-1; D is uncertain. The sample in question was CD4+ or CD8+ T cells sorted from blood, obtained in a trial of the OX40 agonist ivuxolimab. The sequence came from an adult with an advanced solid tumor such as melanoma, head and neck, liver or kidney cancer. This CDR3 reads CAWNRVNTEAFF. The CDR3 DNA reads TGTGCCTGGAACAGAGTGAACACTGAAGCTTTCTTT.